A single sample gave rise to the 9 T cell receptor beta chains below, sequenced in a study of blood T cell repertoires in COVID-19. Generated by immunoSEQ multiplex PCR, the TCRdb table keeps only in-frame clones and is missing some. The data hold roughly 150,000 clones, with roughly nine tenths observed a single time. The sample consisted of peripheral blood. The receptors derive from a man in his fifties or sixties with active or convalescent COVID-19.

This chain joins TRBV5-1 and TRBJ2-3; 7 bases match TRBD1. Germline lookup yields CDR1 SGHRS and CDR2 YFSETQ. This CDR3 region has 14 residues. Losses at the gene ends were 0 bases for V and 6 bases for J; bases not matched to a gene: 4. This chain's CDR3 is CASSLGTGDDTQYF. DNA for the CDR3: TGCGCCAGCAGCTTGGGAACAGGGGATGATACGCAGTATTTT.

The rearrangement links TRBV7-2 to TRBJ2-1; D is perhaps TRBD2 (5 bases). Trimming cost V 2 bases and J 7 bases, with 12 bases left between them. Germline V lookup: CDR1 SGHTA, CDR2 FQGNSA. The CDR3 has 14 residues. CDR3 amino acids: CASSLYGVKNEQFF. The DNA for the CDR3 is TGTGCCAGCAGCTTATACGGGGTAAAAAATGAGCAGTTCTTC.

This chain joins TRBV27 and TRBJ1-2; 11 nucleotides agree with TRBD1. J lost 6 bases, V lost 5 bases, and 11 bases had no gene match. The germline gives CDR1 MNHEY, CDR2 SMNVEV (reference sequence). The CDR3 consists of 16 residues. The CDR3 protein is CASSMNYGTGGNGYTF. The CDR3 DNA follows: TGTGCCAGCAGTATGAACTACGGGACAGGGGGGAATGGCTACACCTTC.

The J gene is TRBJ1-1, the V gene TRBV18, with D possibly TRBD1 on 6 matching bases. V lost 1 base and J lost 1, with 10 bases in between. Germline V gene sequence: CDR1 KGHSH, CDR2 LQKENI. The CDR3 spans 15 residues. The CDR3 protein is CASSPRTVRNTEAFF. As DNA, the CDR3 is TGTGCCAGCTCACCACGGACAGTTCGGAACACTGAAGCTTTCTTT.

The chain joins TRBV1 to TRBJ1-1. TRBV1 is given as a pseudogene. This CDR3 contains 14 residues. Written as DNA, the CDR3 is TGCACCCCCTGGGGGGGGCGAGGGAACACTGAAGCTTTCTTT. Translation: CTPWGGRGNTEAFF.

The table lists this clone with a count of one. The chain uses TRBV6-5 and TRBJ1-1; 10 bases line up with TRBD1. The length of the CDR3 is 15 residues. CDR1 and CDR2 (germline): MNHEY, SVGAGI. The V and J ends lost 2 bases and 4 bases, in that order; junction bases with no gene match: 4. CDR3 amino acids: CASSYRTGGVTEAFF. CDR3 DNA sequence: TGTGCCAGCAGTTACCGGACAGGGGGAGTCACTGAAGCTTTCTTT.

CDR3 DNA: TGCAGCGTTGGAGGGTCCGGGGAGACCCAGTACTTC. It encodes CSVGGSGETQYF. The chain recombines TRBV29-1 with TRBJ2-5; possible D gene TRBD2, 5 bases. CDR3 size: 12 residues. Between the trimmed V and J ends, which lost 4 bases and 5 bases, there was a span of 11 bases. CDR1 is SQVTM, CDR2 ANQGSEA, per germline.

With respect to this clone: At one end the junction does not follow the germline gene, possibly because of a read error. The chain joins TRBV6-1 to TRBJ1-4, with 11 bases identical to TRBD1. CDR1 MNHNS and CDR2 SASEGT come from the germline V gene. There are 16 residues in the CDR3. CDR3 sequence reads: CASSEGGTGGFEKLFF. In nucleotides, the CDR3 is TGTGCCAGCAGCGAAGGCGGGACAGGGGGATTTGAAAAACTGTTTTTT.

About this clone: The germline gene is not matched at one end of the junction; a read error may be the cause. This chain connects TRBV19 to TRBJ1-1; 11 positions agree with TRBD1. This CDR3 is built from 18 residues. Germline V CDR1 and CDR2: LNHDA, SQIVND (reference sequence). CDR3 sequence (DNA): TGTGTCAGTACCCTCTCGGGCCCAACCGGGACAGGGGGTCTAGGAGCTTTCTTT. This gives the protein CVSTLSGPTGTGGLGAFF. The full variable domain, its missing parts supplied by reference TRBV19 and TRBJ1-1, is DGGITQSPKYLFRKEGQNVTLSCEQNLNHDAMYWYRQDPGQGLRLIYYSQIVNDFQKGDIAEGYSVSREKKESFPLTVTSAQKNPTAFYLCVSTLSGPTGTGGLGAFFGQGTRLTVV.